This T cell receptor (beta chain) stems from a study of T cell repertoires in cytomegalovirus infection. As for the study in general: Both CMV infection and a matching HLA type were indicated by public TCR beta signatures. The study's findings and limits: Carriage of CMV together with the relevant HLA was identifiable through cumulative public TCR beta family frequency.

This clonotype was counted between two and nine times. Its target is not known. MiXCR was run by TCRdb on the reads, yielding one entry per CDR3 protein. The data show around 750,000 distinct CDR3 sequences, over 25% seen once. The V gene lost 0 bases and the J gene lost 2 bases, with 10 bases spanning the gap. There are 15 residues in the CDR3. Germline-derived CDR1 and CDR2 are MNHEY and SMNVEV (reference sequence). The sequences come from cultured CD8+ T cells from PBMCs, collected from culture after CMV antigen stimulation. The clonotype was recovered from a human donor in good health (CMV status not recorded). Some clones in this sample may be carry-over from other donors' samples. The chain recombines TRBV27 with TRBJ1-2; D is possibly TRBD1 (5 bases). The CDR3 loop is CASSLSSPGNYGYTF. The CDR3 bases are TGTGCCAGCAGTTTATCGTCGCCAGGGAACTATGGCTACACCTTC.